This T cell receptor beta chain derives from a study of immune evolution from preneoplasia to lung adenocarcinoma. Assay: immunoSEQ multiplex PCR; the TCRdb copy retains only in-frame clones and omits some. The sample holds around 10,000 clones, over 60% seen once. Resections took place in Japan or China from the mid-2010s to the late 2010s. The CDR3 covers 14 residues. Trimming took off 4 bases at V and 2 bases at J, with 12 bases between the two ends. In germline, CDR1 is SEHNR, CDR2 FQNEAQ (reference sequence). As for this clone: The antigen is undetermined.

Study-wide points: KRAS-mutant nodules had the highest T cell clonality.

The TCR sequence derives from a person aged 70 to 85 with lung adenocarcinoma. Some clones in this sample may be carry-over from other donors' samples. This rearrangement joins TRBV7-9 to TRBJ2-7; D tentatively fits TRBD1 or TRBD2 (5 bases each). The sample comprised FFPE minimally invasive lung adenocarcinoma tissue. The CDR3 region has the DNA TGTGCCAGCAGCTCTACGGGACGGACCTACGAGCAGTACTTC. It encodes CASSSTGRTYEQYF.